This TCR beta chain is drawn from a study of cytomegalovirus exposure and HLA in healthy donors. The V end lost 6 bases, the J end lost 3 bases, and 9 bases lay between the germline ends. Germline loops: CDR1 SEHNR, CDR2 FQNEAQ (reference sequence). The CDR3 covers 12 residues. In its sample, this clone was seen once. The antigen is undetermined. Vbeta (60) and Jbeta (13) primers were used in the PCR. The data were produced by immunoSEQ multiplex PCR, yet TCRdb's version contains in-frame clones alone and is incomplete. The table lists hundreds of thousands of clones, over 60% of them singletons. Study-wide results and caveats: Analysis performed later found about 17,000 TCR beta sequences associated with HLA alleles at 0.05 false discovery rate.

This sequence originates from a man aged 18-30 years in good health and CMV-seronegative. The specimen was PBMCs. The gene calls are TRBV7-9 and TRBJ2-7, with D possibly being TRBD2 (5 bases). CDR3 loop: CASSRGFYEQYF. CDR3 nucleotides: TGTGCCAGCAGTAGAGGGTTCTACGAGCAGTACTTC.